This T cell receptor beta chain appears in the sequencing data of a study of T cells after yellow fever vaccination. Across the whole study: Some fractions had low cell numbers, and these were prepared with SMART-Seq v4 Ultra Low Input. Findings of the study overall: Post-booster repertoires contained most primary-vaccination clones again (almost 97% CD4, 85% to 90% CD8).

TCRdb re-called the 5' RACE reads through MiXCR, storing one row per CDR3 protein. This repertoire shows 500,000 to 700,000 distinct CDR3 sequences, about a fifth found once; its top ten account for about 13%. With regard to this clonotype: Antigen unknown.

V dropped 0 bases and J dropped 2 bases, with 12 bases sitting between them. The germline V gene has CDR1 DFQATT and CDR2 SNEGSKA (reference sequence). The CDR3 length is 15 residues. V is TRBV20-1 and J is TRBJ2-3; a possible D gene is TRBD1 (6 bases). This clonotype originated in a man aged 25 to 40 who received the YFV17D yellow fever vaccine. Sequencing was performed on PBMCs, taken 15 days after the yellow fever booster vaccination. CDR3 region: CSAREQGLHTDTQYF. The CDR3 DNA follows: TGCAGTGCTAGAGAACAGGGCCTCCACACAGATACGCAGTATTTT.